This TCR beta chain emerged from a study of CD8 T cells in ankylosing spondylitis. Study-level findings and limits: For ankylosing spondylitis blood, a TCR beta motif of fewer than 10 highly homologous variants appeared characteristic.

V was pared by 0 bases and J by 4 bases, with 9 bases between. The length of the CDR3 is 14 residues. Germline CDR1 LNHNV, CDR2 YYDKDF (reference sequence). This clonotype was seen more than once but under ten times. What it binds is unknown. TCRdb recomputed calls from the 5' RACE reads with MiXCR, one row per CDR3 protein. The sample has about 500,000 distinct CDR3 sequences, 9.5% to 15% seen once. This clonotype originated in a male donor with ankylosing spondylitis. The chain is built from TRBV15 and TRBJ2-5, with a tentative D call TRBD1 (5 bases). Sequencing was carried out using blood, either unsorted or a sorted T cell fraction (not recorded which). CDR3 sequence (DNA): TGTGCCACCAGCAGAGATGCAGGGTCAGAGACCCAGTACTTC. It translates to CATSRDAGSETQYF. The whole variable domain, filled in from reference TRBV15 and TRBJ2-5, reads DAMVIQNPRYQVTQFGKPVTLSCSQTLNHNVMYWYQQKSSQAPKLLFHYYDKDFNNEADTPDNFQSRRPNTSFCFLDIRSPGLGDTAMYLCATSRDAGSETQYFGPGTRLLVL.